This record looks at one TCR beta chain sequence and its context. Its antigen remains unknown. The entry originates in a study of response to subunit inactivated influenza vaccine. Regarding the study as a whole: Authors proposed each seasonal influenza vaccination draws in few new T cells.

One entry per CDR3 protein results from TCRdb running MiXCR on the RT-PCR reads. The sample contains over 400,000 distinct CDR3 sequences, over 9.5% of which appear only once. The CDR3 is made up of 10 amino acids. Trimming removed 4 bases at V and 15 bases at J, with 13 bases between. The V gene's germline CDR1 is DFQATT and CDR2 SNEGSKA (reference sequence). The sequences come from PBMCs from blood, collected roughly 48 days after vaccination. The rearrangement links TRBV20-1 to TRBJ2-1; D gene uncertain. The sequence came from a man in his fifties who received an inactivated influenza vaccine. The chain's CDR3 is CSATDGRRFF. The CDR3 bases are TGCAGTGCTACGGACGGTAGGCGGTTCTTC.